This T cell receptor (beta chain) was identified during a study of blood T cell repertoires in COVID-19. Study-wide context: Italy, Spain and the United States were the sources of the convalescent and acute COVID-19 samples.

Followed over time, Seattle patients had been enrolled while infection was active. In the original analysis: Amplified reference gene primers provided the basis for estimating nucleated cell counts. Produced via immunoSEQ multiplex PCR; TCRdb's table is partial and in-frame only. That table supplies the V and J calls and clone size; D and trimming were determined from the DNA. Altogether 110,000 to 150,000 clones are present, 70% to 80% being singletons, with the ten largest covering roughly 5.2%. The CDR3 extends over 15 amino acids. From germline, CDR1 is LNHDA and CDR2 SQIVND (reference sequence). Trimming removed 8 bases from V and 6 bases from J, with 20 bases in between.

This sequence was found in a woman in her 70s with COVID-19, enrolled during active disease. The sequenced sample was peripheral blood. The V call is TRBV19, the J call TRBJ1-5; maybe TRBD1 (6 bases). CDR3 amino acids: CASGAQGGGSQPQHF. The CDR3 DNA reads TGTGCCAGTGGGGCACAGGGCGGTGGGAGTCAGCCCCAGCATTTT.